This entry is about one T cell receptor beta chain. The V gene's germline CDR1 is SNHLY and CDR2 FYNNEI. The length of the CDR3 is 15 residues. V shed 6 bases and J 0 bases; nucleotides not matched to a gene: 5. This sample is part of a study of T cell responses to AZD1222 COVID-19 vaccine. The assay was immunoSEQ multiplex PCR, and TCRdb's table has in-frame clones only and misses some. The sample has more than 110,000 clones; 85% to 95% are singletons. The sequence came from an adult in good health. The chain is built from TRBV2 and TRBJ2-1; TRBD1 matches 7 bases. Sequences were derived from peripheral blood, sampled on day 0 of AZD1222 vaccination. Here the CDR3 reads CASRADRASYNEQFF. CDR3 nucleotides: TGTGCCAGCAGGGCCGACAGGGCCTCCTACAATGAGCAGTTCTTC.